The following is a T cell receptor (beta chain) sequence with its context. Its matching antigen is unknown. Clones were read by immunoSEQ multiplex PCR, and TCRdb kept only the in-frame ones, dropping some. The sample has some 55,000 clones; roughly 87% are singletons. The sample is drawn from a study of T cell responses to AZD1222 COVID-19 vaccine. Study results and limitations: Spike-specific TCR breadth and depth rose after two AZD1222 doses.

V lost 5 bases and J lost 3, with 5 bases in between. The CDR3 is 11 residues long. The V gene's germline CDR1 is SEHNR and CDR2 FQNEAQ (reference sequence). This chain connects TRBV7-9 to TRBJ2-7; D call uncertain. The source material was peripheral blood, sampled on day 0 of AZD1222 vaccination. This TCR came from an adult in good health. CDR3 DNA: TGTGCCAGCAGCACCTACTACGAGCAGTACTTC. It yields the protein CASSTYYEQYF.